What follows is one T cell receptor (beta chain) and its context. What it binds is not known. The data were obtained in a study of chemoradiotherapy in HPV16-positive cancers. Across the study: A couple of HPV16-positive patients' cells yielded candidate HPV-specific clones and common motifs.

Study-wide findings and caveats: For HPV16-positive patients, expanding HPV-responsive T cells associated with longer recurrence-free survival. The functional HPV-specific definition rests on just a couple of HPV16-positive patients.

Repertoires were sampled repeatedly during chemoradiotherapy. Per germline, CDR1 LNHDA and CDR2 SQIVND (reference sequence). Trimming took 0 bases from V and 1 from J, leaving 6 bases between them. The CDR3 totals 14 residues. The repertoire was sequenced with immunoSEQ multiplex PCR; TCRdb's copy has only in-frame clones and lacks some. Among about 16,000 clones listed, under 90% were seen once. The J gene is TRBJ1-1, the V gene TRBV19; no reliable D call. Here the sequenced sample was blood, taken from a patient who underwent chemoradiotherapy. The sequence came from a human donor with HPV-associated anogenital cancer. DNA of the CDR3: TGTGCCAGTAGTATAGACAGGACGAACACTGAAGCTTTCTTT. Translated, it gives CASSIDRTNTEAFF.